The source of this T cell receptor (beta chain) is a study of T-cell memory formation after mild COVID-19 (TCRdb year 2021). Some background on the complete study: Most TCR sequence clusters were specific to one of the two donors. In a couple of donors, T-cell clones that expanded and contracted after mild COVID-19 were tracked by sequencing TCRalpha and TCRbeta repertoires over time. The cohort was made up of two young adult volunteers, one female and one male, who were previously healthy.

General findings and caveats noted by the study authors: Some responding clones were detected in pre-infection memory, suggesting pre-existing cross-reactive memory T cells joined the SARS-CoV-2 response. Clones contracting from day 15 to 85 had balanced CD4/CD8 phenotypes, while a second wave expanding from day 15 to 37 was biased towards CD4+. Only two mild cases were covered by the study, and larger cohorts that include severe cases with pre-infection samples were considered necessary. The second-wave clones that peaked on day 37 were not confirmed to be SARS-CoV-2 specific. Contracting CD4+ clones appeared mostly in the CM and EM memory subsets, whereas CD8+ clones were enriched in EMRA.

The reads were generated on an Illumina NovaSeq 6000. cDNA libraries for TCRalpha and TCRbeta were prepared by 5'RACE using constant-segment primers, with sample barcodes and unique molecular identifiers added. RNA was extracted from every sample with Trizol reagent. Libraries were amplified in two PCR steps, with a second sample barcode and Illumina TruSeq adapters added in the second step. Sequencing of the libraries was done on an Illumina NovaSeq, producing 2 x 150 bp paired-end reads. The original pipeline was this. The reads were demultiplexed and collapsed into UMI-guided consensus sequences using migec v1.2.7. With mixcr v2.1.11, UMI consensuses were aligned to TRA and TRB V and J templates and assembled into clonotypes. A clonotype was counted as expanded or contracted only if both edgeR and NoisET called the change significant, with noise models trained on biological replicates. For edgeR calls, the thresholds were a false discovery rate-adjusted p below 0.01 and a log2 fold-change of 1. As an exploratory analysis of dynamics, max-normalized trajectories of the 1000 most abundant clonotypes were examined with PCA combined with hierarchical clustering. Each responding clone was given a CD4 or CD8 phenotype based on the CD4+ and CD8+ repertoires, which had been sequenced separately. Using fastp trimming at Q25 and MiXCR clonotype assembly, TCRdb reanalyzed the public sequencing data and kept in-frame beta chains. Identical CDR3 proteins give one entry, which carries the most common genes and DNA. Clone size and V and J calls follow TCRdb, not the original study. The sample table records around 130,000 distinct CDR3 sequences; about a sixth of these occur just once. The ten biggest clones cover over 11% of the sample.

Ficoll-Paque density gradient centrifugation was used to isolate PBMCs. In the germline V gene (reference sequence), CDR1 corresponds to LGHDT and CDR2 to YNNKEL. There are 14 amino acids in the CDR3, from cysteine to phenylalanine inclusive. Only the CDR3 DNA stays, 42 bases, in frame from base 1. Trimming takes 2 bases from V and 6 bases from J, and the germline ends sit 13 bases apart. In the case of this clonotype: It has no known antigen specificity. No much larger clonotype is one base removed from it; base qualities were not supplied.

This sequence originates from an adult woman who had mild COVID-19 (a few samples of this study predate the infection). The sample titles of this study are shuffled in the database, so cell type and time point are left out; the donor was told from shared clones. The rearrangement combines TRBV3-1 with TRBJ1-1, with the D gene too uncertain to name. Material for sequencing was PBMCs or a T cell subset sorted from them (not recorded which). The CDR3 loop reads CASSQLEGGSEAFF. The DNA is TGTGCCAGCAGCCAACTCGAAGGCGGCTCTGAAGCTTTCTTT.